The 24 T cell receptor beta chains listed next were all sequenced from one sample in a study of T-cell reconstitution after alpha-beta-depleted transplantation in children. Unique molecular identifiers were used to barcode this TCRbeta library. TCRdb reanalysed the PCR reads using MiXCR and keeps one entry per CDR3 protein. The sample carries 80,000 to 95,000 distinct CDR3 sequences, more than 7% recorded once. The source was PBMCs from the stem cell graft donor, collected from the stem cell graft. The origin of the receptors is a human donor who donated a stem cell graft to a child with congenital amegakaryocytic thrombocytopenia.

This clonotype has a count of ten or more. This chain links TRBV28 with TRBJ2-3, with 15 nucleotides matching TRBD2. The CDR3 has 19 amino acids. After removal of 5 bases from V and 2 bases from J, the junction contained 11 bases not matched to a gene. Per germline, CDR1 MDHEN and CDR2 SYDVKM. The CDR3 DNA is TGTGCCAGCAGTCGTCTTCCGGGACTAGCGGGGGGCTACACAGATACGCAGTATTTT. As protein: CASSRLPGLAGGYTDTQYF.

This clonotype came up many times. The V gene is TRBV12-3 or TRBV12-4, the J gene TRBJ1-4, with a weak D call TRBD1 (5 bases). V lost 4 bases to trimming and J lost 4 bases, with 10 bases between them. The CDR3 is 14 amino acids. The CDR3 DNA sequence: TGTGCCAGCAGTTCCCCGGGGGTTAATGAAAAACTGTTTTTT. Translated, it gives CASSSPGVNEKLFF.

The sample holds many counts of this clonotype. V usage is TRBV20-1 and J usage is TRBJ2-7, with TRBD2 matching over 11 bases. V lost 7 bases to trimming and J lost 5 bases; unmatched junction nucleotides: 10. CDR3 length: 14 residues. The germline V gene has CDR1 DFQATT and CDR2 SNEGSKA (reference sequence). CDR3 amino acids: CSVTIAGGRDEQYF. The CDR3 DNA reads TGCAGTGTCACCATAGCGGGAGGGAGGGACGAGCAGTACTTC.

This clonotype showed up just a few times. This sequence joins TRBV5-5 and TRBJ2-7; D tentatively fits TRBD1 or TRBD2 (5 bases each). V dropped 2 bases and J dropped 2 bases, with 14 bases sitting between them. Germline values: CDR1 SGHKS, CDR2 YYEKEE (reference sequence). This CDR3 spans 15 amino acids. The CDR3 here is CASSLAGTATYEQYF. The CDR3 nucleotides are TGTGCCAGCAGCTTAGCCGGGACGGCAACCTACGAGCAGTACTTC.

This clonotype was detected ten times or more. The CDR3 DNA is TGTGCCAGCAGCTGGAATTCGGACAGGGAGTTATCCTACAATGAGCAGTTCTTC. It specifies CASSWNSDRELSYNEQFF. This chain connects TRBV9 to TRBJ2-1; 8 positions match TRBD1. V shed 4 bases and J 1 base; nucleotides not matched to a gene: 13. Germline V lookup: CDR1 SGDLS, CDR2 YYNGEE. This CDR3 comprises 18 residues.

This clonotype appeared many times. The chain joins TRBV7-6 to TRBJ1-4; 9 positions match TRBD1. The CDR3 contains 15 residues. J was trimmed by 7 bases and V by 1 base; bases with no gene match: 4. Germline lookup yields CDR1 SGHVS and CDR2 FNYEAQ. CDR3 protein: CASSLGPGQGEKLFF. DNA for the CDR3: TGTGCCAGCAGCTTAGGCCCGGGACAGGGTGAAAAACTGTTTTTT.

At least ten counts were recorded for this clonotype. The J gene is TRBJ2-3, the V gene TRBV9; TRBD2 might be the D (5 bases). V gave up 0 bases and J gave up 4 bases, with 9 bases separating them. The CDR3 runs to 14 residues. Germline V gene lookup returns CDR1 SGDLS and CDR2 YYNGEE. The CDR3 bases are TGTGCCAGCAGCGTAGGAGGGTACGCAGATACGCAGTATTTT. Its protein product is CASSVGGYADTQYF.

This clonotype was seen at least ten times. The chain couples TRBV5-1 to TRBJ2-3, with TRBD2 matching 7 bases. The ends lost 3 bases at V and 0 bases at J; junction bases unmatched: 7. CDR1 and CDR2 (germline): SGHRS, YFSETQ. The CDR3 covers 16 residues. The CDR3 DNA follows: TGCGCCAGCAGCTCCGGAGAGACTAGCAGCACAGATACGCAGTATTTT. Translated: CASSSGETSSTDTQYF.

This clonotype came up many times. The rearrangement uses TRBV5-1 and TRBJ2-1; 14 bases map to TRBD2. The CDR3 has 16 amino acids. The junction had 4 bases not matched to a gene; V was cut back by 1 base and J by 7 bases. Germline-derived CDR1 and CDR2 are SGHRS and YFSETQ. This chain's CDR3 is CASSLYRTSGGNEQFF. DNA of the CDR3: TGCGCCAGCAGCTTGTATAGGACTAGCGGGGGGAATGAGCAGTTCTTC. The full variable domain, rest sourced from reference TRBV5-1 and TRBJ2-1, is KAGVTQTPRYLIKTRGQQVTLSCSPISGHRSVSWYQQTPGQGLQFLFEYFSETQRNKGNFPGRFSGRQFSNSRSEMNVSTLELGDSALYLCASSLYRTSGGNEQFFGPGTRLTVL.

This clonotype came up many times. CDR3 protein: CASSLQGGLTDTQYF. The DNA for the CDR3 is TGTGCCAGCAGCTTACAGGGGGGGCTCACAGATACGCAGTATTTT. The J gene is TRBJ2-3, the V gene TRBV7-9, with D possibly called TRBD1 or TRBD2 (7 bases each). The length of the CDR3 is 15 residues. Trimming shortened V by 2 bases and J by 2 bases, and 11 bases separated the two germline ends. CDR1 SEHNR and CDR2 FQNEAQ come from the germline V gene (reference sequence).

This clonotype was detected many times. This chain connects TRBV12-3 or TRBV12-4 to TRBJ1-5; possible D gene TRBD1, 6 bases. The V gene lost 6 bases and the J gene lost 5 bases, with 17 bases spanning the gap. This CDR3 contains 15 residues. The CDR3 is CASRLGGGGDQPQHF. The CDR3 bases are TGTGCCAGCAGACTCGGGGGGGGCGGGGATCAGCCCCAGCATTTT.

This clonotype was counted at least ten times. This rearrangement joins TRBV5-1 to TRBJ2-2; D unresolved. The V and J ends lost 4 bases and 0 bases respectively, with 10 bases between them. Germline-derived CDR1 and CDR2 are SGHRS and YFSETQ. This CDR3 region has 15 residues. The CDR3 is CASSNGGPNTGELFF. CDR3 DNA: TGCGCCAGCAGCAATGGCGGACCGAACACCGGGGAGCTGTTTTTT.

This clonotype was counted many times. V usage is TRBV5-1 and J usage is TRBJ2-7; 8 bases agree with TRBD2. Per the germline V gene, CDR1 is SGHRS and CDR2 is YFSETQ. The CDR3 covers 15 residues. J was trimmed by 3 bases and V by 0 bases; bases with no gene match: 5. CDR3 sequence (DNA): TGCGCCAGCAGCTTGGAAACTAGCGGCTTCTACGAGCAGTACTTC. Protein sequence: CASSLETSGFYEQYF.

This clonotype showed up many times. The chain combines TRBV5-1 with TRBJ2-2; possible D gene TRBD1, 6 bases. Deletions cut 6 bases from V and 6 bases from J, with 12 bases between. CDR1 and CDR2 (germline): SGHRS, YFSETQ. The CDR3 consists of 13 residues. This CDR3 reads CASTWTAPGELFF. The CDR3 DNA sequence: TGCGCCAGCACCTGGACAGCCCCCGGGGAGCTGTTTTTT.

This rearrangement joins TRBV20-1 to TRBJ1-2; 8 bases align to TRBD1. CDR1 and CDR2 (germline): DFQATT, SNEGSKA (reference sequence). This CDR3 has 15 amino acids. V lost 1 base and J lost 6; bases outside the gene matches: 10. CDR3 sequence reads: CSARATDRDVDGYTF. CDR3 nucleotide sequence: TGCAGTGCTAGAGCTACGGACAGGGACGTGGATGGCTACACCTTC.

This clonotype has ten or more counts. The chain is built from TRBV5-1 and TRBJ1-1; TRBD1 might be the D (6 bases). The CDR3 loop spans 14 amino acids. CDR1 is SGHRS and CDR2 is YFSETQ in the germline V gene. Deletions cut 4 bases from V and 4 bases from J, with 14 bases between. The CDR3, as DNA: TGCGCCAGCAGCAATCAGGGGCGAGGCACTGAAGCTTTCTTT. Its translation is CASSNQGRGTEAFF.

In its sample, this clonotype was seen many times. The chain has TRBV29-1 and TRBJ1-1, with D perhaps TRBD1 (6 bases). Trimming shortened V by 1 base and J by 4 bases, and 10 bases separated the two germline ends. The germline V gene encodes CDR1 SQVTM and CDR2 ANQGSEA. The CDR3 runs to 13 residues. DNA of the CDR3: TGCAGCGTTGAAGCAGGGGCCGGCACTGAAGCTTTCTTT. Translating gives CSVEAGAGTEAFF.

Points on this clonotype: This may stem from a read error, because a much larger clone lies one nucleotide away. This chain uses TRBV3-1 with TRBJ2-1; D is unclear. This CDR3 is built from 13 residues. Looked up from germline, CDR1 is LGHDT and CDR2 is YNNKEL (reference sequence). The CDR3 spells CATSLLARNEQFF. The CDR3 DNA sequence: TGTGCCACCAGCCTTTTAGCCCGTAATGAGCAGTTCTTC.

This clonotype was recorded many times. V and J are TRBV12-3 or TRBV12-4 and TRBJ2-4, with D possibly called TRBD1 or TRBD2 (6 bases each). The CDR3 runs 12 residues. Trimming took 6 bases from V and 8 from J, leaving 11 bases between them. This chain's CDR3 is CASSPRGDIQYF. CDR3 DNA: TGTGCCAGCAGCCCAAGGGGGGACATTCAGTACTTC.

The chain carries TRBV11-2 and TRBJ2-3; D tentatively fits TRBD1 or TRBD2 (5 bases each). CDR1 and CDR2 (germline): SGHAT, FQNNGV. V was shortened by 2 bases and J by 2 bases, with 11 bases between the two germline ends. The CDR3 consists of 15 residues. The CDR3 sequence is CASSLRDQDTDTQYF. In DNA, the CDR3 is TGTGCCAGCAGCTTAAGGGACCAGGACACAGATACGCAGTATTTT.

This clonotype was picked up many times. V gene TRBV3-1 combines with J gene TRBJ2-5, with D possibly matching TRBD1 (6 bases). Per the germline V gene, CDR1 is LGHDT and CDR2 is YNNKEL (reference sequence). Trimming removed 4 bases at V and 2 bases at J, with 8 bases between. The length of the CDR3 is 13 residues. The CDR3 region has the DNA TGTGCCAGCAGCCGCGGACAGCAAGAGACCCAGTACTTC. This translates into CASSRGQQETQYF.

This clonotype occurred many times. The chain is built from TRBV12-3 or TRBV12-4 and TRBJ2-1; 11 bases align to TRBD2. The J segment lost 3 bases and the V segment lost 5 bases, leaving 6 bases of the junction unmatched. CDR3 length: 16 residues. The CDR3 DNA reads as TGTGCCAGCAGTCGTCGGACTAGCGGGCTCTACAATGAGCAGTTCTTC. Protein product: CASSRRTSGLYNEQFF.

As to this clonotype: A much more abundant neighbour one base away suggests this may be a read error. V is TRBV7-9 and J is TRBJ2-3; 7 nucleotides agree with TRBD1. This CDR3 contains 15 residues. J gave up 6 bases and V 4 bases, and 10 bases lay outside the gene matches. Germline V gene data show CDR1 as SEHNR and CDR2 as FQNEAQ (reference sequence). Here the CDR3 DNA reads TGTGCCAGCAGCTCAATTGACAGGGAACTGGATACGCAGTATTTT. This translates into CASSSIDRELDTQYF.

This clonotype has a count of ten or more. J is TRBJ1-3 and V is TRBV12-3 or TRBV12-4; D gene unclear. Trimming cost V 5 bases and J 4 bases, with 9 bases left between them. The CDR3 covers 13 residues. CDR3 sequence reads: CASSLSQGNTIYF. As DNA, the CDR3 is TGTGCCAGCAGTCTCTCTCAGGGAAACACCATATATTTT.